Following are 31 T cell receptor beta chains from one sample sequenced in a study of shared clonotypes between healthy human individuals. The assay was immunoSEQ multiplex PCR, and TCRdb's table has in-frame clones only and misses some. The data hold around 600,000 clones, with roughly 97% observed a single time. Source material: naive CD4+ T cells sorted from blood. The subset was: CD45RA+ positively selected. These receptors came from a young woman in good health.

The genes are TRBV12-2 and TRBJ1-4. TRBV12-2 corresponds to a pseudogene. CDR3 length: 19 residues. CDR3 amino acids: CASRLKGRRVLSSNEKLFF. In nucleotides, the CDR3 is TGTGCAAGTCGCTTAAAGGGCAGGAGGGTCTTAAGTAGTAATGAAAAACTGTTTTTT.

This clone was seen just once. The CDR3 DNA follows: TGTGCCAGCAGTCAAGGAACAGGGGTGAGCGCAGATACGCAGTATTTT. It encodes CASSQGTGVSADTQYF. This chain links TRBV6-1 with TRBJ2-3; 7 nucleotides line up with TRBD1. Looked up from germline, CDR1 is MNHNS and CDR2 is SASEGT. The CDR3 sequence is 16 residues long. The trim removed 5 bases at V and 4 bases at J, leaving 12 bases unmatched.

To note about this clone: Other nucleotide sequences in the sample specify the same CDR3. The rearrangement joins TRBV5-1 to TRBJ2-5; D gene unclear. The V end was cut by 0 bases, the J end by 1 base, with 7 bases between. Germline V gene data show CDR1 as SGHRS and CDR2 as YFSETQ. The CDR3 is 14 amino acids. The CDR3 bases are TGCGCCAGCAGCTTGGGTACAATCCAAGAGACCCAGTACTTC. Its protein is CASSLGTIQETQYF.

The V and J genes are TRBV19 and TRBJ2-3; D is possibly TRBD1 (6 bases). Trimming took off 2 bases at V and 2 bases at J, with 11 bases between the two ends. The CDR3 is made up of 15 amino acids. Germline loops: CDR1 LNHDA, CDR2 SQIVND (reference sequence). The CDR3 bases are TGTGCCAGTAGTATATCACAGGGAACCACAGATACGCAGTATTTT. This translates into CASSISQGTTDTQYF.

This sequence joins TRBV6-6 and TRBJ2-3; maybe TRBD2 (5 bases). Germline V gene lookup returns CDR1 MNHNY and CDR2 SVGAGI (reference sequence). This CDR3 has 15 amino acids. The V gene lost 0 bases and the J gene lost 5 bases, with 12 bases spanning the gap. The CDR3 is CASSYSNSAEDTQYF. The CDR3 nucleotides read TGTGCCAGCAGTTACTCGAATAGCGCGGAAGATACGCAGTATTTT.

This clone was seen once. The V gene is TRBV7-2, the J gene TRBJ2-6; D call uncertain. The V end was cut by 3 bases, the J end by 0 bases, with 12 bases between. Germline V lookup: CDR1 SGHTA, CDR2 FQGNSA. CDR3 length: 17 residues. This CDR3 reads CASSFSWDYSGANVLTF. The CDR3 DNA sequence: TGTGCCAGCAGCTTTTCTTGGGATTACTCTGGGGCCAACGTCCTGACTTTC.

This clone has only a few counts. This chain joins TRBV2 and TRBJ1-5, with D tentatively TRBD1 (6 bases). Trimming removed 4 bases at V and 7 bases at J, with 11 bases between. The germline CDR1 and CDR2 sequences are SNHLY and FYNNEI. This CDR3 contains 13 residues. DNA of the CDR3: TGTGCCAGCAGTGGTGGGGGGGCCCAGCCCCAGCATTTT. It yields the protein CASSGGGAQPQHF.

This chain links TRBV13 with TRBJ2-2; the D is unclear. Germline values: CDR1 PRHDT, CDR2 FYEKMQ (reference sequence). Trimming removed 3 bases from V and 6 bases from J, with 5 bases in between. The CDR3 totals 12 residues. The DNA of the CDR3 is TGTGCCAGCAGCTTTCAGGCCGGGGAGCTGTTTTTT. Translated: CASSFQAGELFF.

The chain links TRBV11-2 to TRBJ2-1, with no clear D. This CDR3 spans 14 amino acids. Trimming removed 1 base at V and 5 bases at J, with 9 bases between. Germline V gene data show CDR1 as SGHAT and CDR2 as FQNNGV. CDR3 DNA sequence: TGTGCCAGCAGCTTAGGGGCTACGAACAATGAGCAGTTCTTC. Protein sequence: CASSLGATNNEQFF. The entire variable domain, with the rest obtained from reference TRBV11-2 and TRBJ2-1, is as follows: EAGVAQSPRYKIIEKRQSVAFWCNPISGHATLYWYQQILGQGPKLLIQFQNNGVVDDSQLPKDRFSAERLKGVDSTLKIQPAKLEDSAVYLCASSLGATNNEQFFGPGTRLTVL.

The V and J genes are TRBV6-6 and TRBJ1-5; 11 nucleotides agree with TRBD1. This CDR3 spans 15 amino acids. With V trimmed by 5 bases and J by 5 bases, 5 bases remained unmatched. Germline CDR1 MNHNY, CDR2 SVGAGI (reference sequence). The CDR3, as DNA: TGTGCCAGCAGTCCCGGACAGGGGGCTCATCAGCCCCAGCATTTT. Translating it yields CASSPGQGAHQPQHF.

This chain connects TRBV28 to TRBJ2-5, with no clear D. CDR3 size: 14 residues. Germline lookup yields CDR1 MDHEN and CDR2 SYDVKM. V lost 6 bases, J lost 6 bases, and 17 bases lay in between. CDR3 coding DNA: TGTGCCAGCAGGCCCGACTTAGCTCGTCAGACCCAGTACTTC. Translating gives CASRPDLARQTQYF.

The rearrangement links TRBV27 to TRBJ2-2; 13 nucleotides align to TRBD2. Germline CDR1 is MNHEY and CDR2 is SMNVEV (reference sequence). V trimming: 3 bases; J trimming: 6 bases; junction bases outside the gene matches: 10. The CDR3 covers 18 residues. CDR3 loop: CASSFALPGLAGSGELFF. CDR3 sequence (DNA): TGTGCCAGCAGTTTTGCGTTGCCGGGACTAGCGGGATCCGGGGAGCTGTTTTTT.

The CDR3 region is CASSLGPAGNIQYF. The CDR3 bases are TGTGCCAGCAGTCTGGGCCCCGCGGGAAACATTCAGTACTTC. The chain employs TRBV6-5 and TRBJ2-4; D is perhaps TRBD2 (5 bases). V dropped 5 bases and J dropped 6 bases, with 14 bases sitting between them. Looked up from germline, CDR1 is MNHEY and CDR2 is SVGAGI. This CDR3 has 14 amino acids.

The V gene is TRBV5-1, the J gene TRBJ1-4; D gene uncertain. Per the germline V gene, CDR1 is SGHRS and CDR2 is YFSETQ. The V end was cut by 4 bases, the J end by 8 bases, with 21 bases between. This CDR3 spans 16 amino acids. CDR3 loop: CASSPSGGLVMEKLFF. The CDR3 bases are TGCGCCAGCAGCCCCTCGGGAGGGTTAGTGATGGAAAAACTGTTTTTT.

This clone was recorded only once. The chain links TRBV2 to TRBJ2-7; a possible D gene is TRBD1 (7 bases). This CDR3 has 12 residues. Germline V CDR1 and CDR2: SNHLY, FYNNEI. V was pared by 8 bases and J by 4 bases, with 12 bases between. The CDR3, as DNA: TGTGCCAGCGCCAGGGGGGTATACGAGCAGTACTTC. This codes for CASARGVYEQYF.

The genes are TRBV5-6 and TRBJ1-3, with a tentative D call TRBD1 (5 bases). The CDR3 runs 16 residues. The V gene lost 1 base and the J gene lost 0 bases, with 11 bases spanning the gap. Germline V gives CDR1 SGHDT, CDR2 YYEEEE. CDR3 residues: CASSLFVGGSGNTIYF. DNA of the CDR3: TGTGCCAGCAGCTTGTTTGTGGGGGGCTCTGGAAACACCATATATTTT. The full variable domain, with the rest looked up from reference TRBV5-6 and TRBJ1-3, is DAGVTQSPTHLIKTRGQQVTLRCSPKSGHDTVSWYQQALGQGPQFIFQYYEEEERQRGNFPDRFSGHQFPNYSSELNVNALLLGDSALYLCASSLFVGGSGNTIYFGEGSWLTVV.

This chain connects TRBV28 to TRBJ1-1; no definite D call. Germline lookup yields CDR1 MDHEN and CDR2 SYDVKM. The CDR3 totals 15 residues. Trimming pared 7 bases from V and 0 bases from J, leaving 15 bases between. The CDR3 loop is CASTLGRTLNTEAFF. The CDR3 DNA reads as TGTGCCAGCACTCTTGGCAGAACCTTGAACACTGAAGCTTTCTTT.

The gene calls are TRBV9 and TRBJ2-3; D is perhaps TRBD1 (6 bases). Trimming took 2 bases from V and 2 from J, leaving 15 bases between them. The CDR3 spans 16 residues. Looked up from germline, CDR1 is SGDLS and CDR2 is YYNGEE. As DNA, the CDR3 is TGTGCCAGCAGCGTCTTATCCGGACAGTTCACAGATACGCAGTATTTT. Its translation: CASSVLSGQFTDTQYF.

The V gene is TRBV7-2, the J gene TRBJ2-1, with D unclear. This CDR3 is 16 amino acids long. V was cut by 3 bases and J by 2 bases, with 14 bases left in between. Germline assignment: CDR1 SGHTA and CDR2 FQGNSA. The CDR3 loop is CASSFRLRLTYNEQFF. The CDR3 bases are TGTGCCAGCAGCTTTCGACTGAGGCTAACCTACAATGAGCAGTTCTTC.

V is TRBV28 and J is TRBJ1-6; D may be TRBD1 (5 bases). Germline values: CDR1 MDHEN, CDR2 SYDVKM. The CDR3 has 14 amino acids. V lost 6 bases to trimming and J lost 7 bases, with 13 bases between them. The CDR3 nucleotides read TGTGCCAGCAGGCCCGGGACGACCAATTCACCCCTCCACTTT. Translated, it gives CASRPGTTNSPLHF.

The V call is TRBV19, the J call TRBJ2-1; D is ambiguous. The V end was cut by 5 bases, the J end by 3 bases, with 14 bases between. The CDR3 is 15 residues long. CDR1 LNHDA and CDR2 SQIVND come from the germline V gene (reference sequence). CDR3 sequence: CASSPPQKGYNEQFF. CDR3 nucleotide sequence: TGTGCCAGTAGTCCACCCCAGAAGGGCTACAATGAGCAGTTCTTC.

This chain connects TRBV5-4 to TRBJ2-1; 9 bases match TRBD2. Germline V lookup: CDR1 SGHNT, CDR2 YYREEE (reference sequence). CDR3 length: 16 residues. Trimming took 3 bases from V and 8 from J; bases not matched to a gene: 12. CDR3 DNA: TGTGCCAGCAGCTCAGGACTCGGACTAGCGTCTGATGAGCAGTTCTTC. Encoded protein: CASSSGLGLASDEQFF.

V is TRBV7-9 and J is TRBJ2-1; 13 bases are a match to TRBD2. Germline trimming cut 5 bases from V and 7 bases from J; bases unmatched to any gene: 8. This CDR3 contains 16 residues. Germline values: CDR1 SEHNR, CDR2 FQNEAQ (reference sequence). This chain's CDR3 is CASSPGLAGELNEQFF. As DNA, the CDR3 is TGTGCCAGCAGCCCCGGACTAGCGGGAGAGTTGAATGAGCAGTTCTTC.

The chain combines TRBV28 with TRBJ1-5; a weak D match, TRBD1 (5 bases). Trimming cost V 5 bases and J 5 bases, with 19 bases left between them. Germline CDR1 MDHEN, CDR2 SYDVKM. The CDR3 loop spans 16 amino acids. CDR3 amino acids: CASSARGTERYQPQHF. The CDR3 nucleotides read TGTGCCAGCAGTGCCCGAGGGACGGAGAGATATCAGCCCCAGCATTTT.

The V gene is TRBV6-6, the J gene TRBJ2-2; 7 nucleotides agree with TRBD2. Germline CDR1 is MNHNY and CDR2 is SVGAGI (reference sequence). J gave up 3 bases and V 0 bases, and 1 base lay outside the gene matches. The CDR3 is 15 residues long. The DNA of the CDR3 is TGTGCCAGCAGTTACTCGGGAGGGCACACCGGGGAGCTGTTTTTT. Translated, it gives CASSYSGGHTGELFF.

The CDR3 region has the DNA TGTGCCAGCAGCGGCCGGACCGGGACAGGGGTTCACGAGCAGTACTTC. Translating it yields CASSGRTGTGVHEQYF. The chain combines TRBV9 with TRBJ2-7, with TRBD1 matching over 10 bases. This CDR3 is built from 16 residues. J was trimmed by 5 bases and V by 3 bases; bases with no gene match: 11. Per the germline V gene, CDR1 is SGDLS and CDR2 is YYNGEE.

The genes are TRBV7-9 and TRBJ1-1, with D possibly matching TRBD1 (5 bases). This CDR3 has 13 residues. Trimming cost V 4 bases and J 4 bases, with 10 bases left between them. The germline CDR1 and CDR2 sequences are SEHNR and FQNEAQ (reference sequence). DNA of the CDR3: TGTGCCAGCAGCTCCAGCGGGGGCACTGAAGCTTTCTTT. The encoded protein is CASSSSGGTEAFF. Variable domain in full (rest from reference TRBV7-9 and TRBJ1-1): DTGVSQNPRHKITKRGQNVTFRCDPISEHNRLYWYRQTLGQGPEFLTYFQNEAQLEKSRLLSDRFSAERPKGSFSTLEIQRTEQGDSAMYLCASSSSGGTEAFFGQGTRLTVV.

The rearrangement uses TRBV6-5 and TRBJ2-5; D call uncertain. Germline V gene lookup returns CDR1 MNHEY and CDR2 SVGAGI. The CDR3 sequence is 14 residues long. V lost 4 bases, J lost 2 bases, and 11 bases lay in between. CDR3 protein: CASSLQREQETQYF. The DNA of the CDR3 is TGTGCCAGCAGTTTACAGCGAGAGCAAGAGACCCAGTACTTC.

The chain joins TRBV5-6 to TRBJ2-7, with D tentatively TRBD1 (6 bases). The CDR3 spans 15 residues. The ends were cut back, 4 bases at V and 1 base at J, with 15 bases in the middle. The germline V gene encodes CDR1 SGHDT and CDR2 YYEEEE. This CDR3 is CASSSEQGLSYEQYF. As DNA, the CDR3 is TGTGCCAGCAGCAGCGAACAGGGATTGTCCTACGAGCAGTACTTC.

The chain is built from TRBV7-9 and TRBJ2-7; the D gene could be TRBD1 or TRBD2 (6 bases each). The CDR3 covers 13 residues. V lost 11 bases and J 2 bases, leaving 16 bases between the germline ends. Germline loops: CDR1 SEHNR, CDR2 FQNEAQ (reference sequence). CDR3 residues: CAVETGGTYEQYF. CDR3 DNA: TGTGCCGTCGAGACAGGAGGGACCTACGAGCAGTACTTC.

The rearrangement joins TRBV7-2 to TRBJ1-3; 7 bases match TRBD1. The ends lost 8 bases at V and 0 bases at J; junction bases unmatched: 4. CDR3 length: 14 residues. Germline-derived CDR1 and CDR2 are SGHTA and FQGNSA. CDR3 DNA: TGTGCCAGCGGACAGGACCGCTCTGGAAACACCATATATTTT. Translating gives CASGQDRSGNTIYF.